This T cell receptor (beta chain) appears in the sequencing data of a study of cytomegalovirus exposure and HLA in healthy donors. Study overall: The study placed about 81% of its approximately 400 genotyped donors in the Caucasian-associated ancestry cluster.

Germline-derived CDR1 and CDR2 are SSHAT and FNYEAQ (reference sequence). Trimming cost V 3 bases and J 2 bases; bases outside gene matches: 22. The CDR3 is 21 amino acids. Use of 60 Vbeta and 13 Jbeta primers characterized the PCR. Produced via immunoSEQ multiplex PCR; TCRdb's table is partial and in-frame only. The data contain some 270,000 clones, 80% of them singletons. Material: PBMCs. This TCR derives from a girl aged 2-10 years in good health and CMV-seronegative. The rearrangement uses TRBV7-7 and TRBJ1-3; TRBD1 agrees at 7 bases. The CDR3 sequence is CASSFWTTTGAQEGTGNTIYF. Here the CDR3 DNA reads TGTGCCAGCAGCTTTTGGACAACCACAGGGGCCCAGGAAGGGACTGGAAACACCATATATTTT.